This T cell receptor beta chain was profiled in a study of shared clonotypes between healthy human individuals. Division of CD4+ cells produced a CD45RA+ naive subset and a CD45RA-negative memory subset. The CDR3 length is 16 residues. Germline V gene sequence: CDR1 SGHVS, CDR2 FNYEAQ. The ends were cut back, 5 bases at V and 1 base at J, with 15 bases in the middle. Repertoires were generated with immunoSEQ multiplex PCR, while TCRdb's copy carries only in-frame clones and drops some. This sample has around 2.3 million clones; 90% to 97% occur once, and the top ten carry around 0.13%. The sequencing input was naive CD4+ T cells sorted from blood. Stated subset: CD45RA+ positively selected. The sequence was obtained from a man younger than 35 in good health. The chain combines TRBV7-6 with TRBJ2-1, with a tentative D call TRBD2 (5 bases). CDR3 protein: CASSLAGAGSYNEQFF. The CDR3 DNA is TGTGCCAGCAGCCTGGCGGGTGCCGGGTCCTACAATGAGCAGTTCTTC.